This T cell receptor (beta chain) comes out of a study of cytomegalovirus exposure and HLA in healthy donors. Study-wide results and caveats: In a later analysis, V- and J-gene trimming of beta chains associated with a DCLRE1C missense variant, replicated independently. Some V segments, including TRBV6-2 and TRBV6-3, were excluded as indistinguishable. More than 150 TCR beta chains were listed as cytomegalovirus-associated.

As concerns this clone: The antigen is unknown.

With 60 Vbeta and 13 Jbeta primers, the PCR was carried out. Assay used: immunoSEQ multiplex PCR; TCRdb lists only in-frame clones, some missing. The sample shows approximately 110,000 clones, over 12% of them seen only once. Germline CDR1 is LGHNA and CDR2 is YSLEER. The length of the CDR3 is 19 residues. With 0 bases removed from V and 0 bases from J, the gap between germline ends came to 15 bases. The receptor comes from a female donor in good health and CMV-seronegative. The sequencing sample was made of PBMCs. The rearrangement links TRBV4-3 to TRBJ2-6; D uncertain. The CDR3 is CASSQDLGSLSSGANVLTF. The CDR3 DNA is TGCGCCAGCAGCCAAGATCTTGGTAGCCTGAGCTCTGGGGCCAACGTCCTGACTTTC.